The clone carrying this T cell receptor beta chain occurred many times. The antigen is undetermined. MiXCR, applied by TCRdb to the 5' RACE reads, yields one record per CDR3 protein. The sample has roughly 130,000 distinct CDR3 sequences; over 15% are singletons. The CDR3 contains 12 residues. V was trimmed by 4 bases and J by 5 bases, leaving 11 bases between them. The V gene's germline CDR1 is SQVTM and CDR2 ANQGSEA. The record originates from a study of T-cell memory formation after mild COVID-19. Study-level information: Each donor largely had its own TCR clusters. Whole-study findings and limits: Day 15 to 85 contracting clones showed balanced CD4/CD8; later expanders leaned CD4+.

Input material: PBMCs or a T cell subset sorted from them (not recorded which). This TCR derives from a man between 18 and 29 years old who had mild COVID-19 (a few samples of this study predate the infection). Cell type and time point are not known. The J gene is TRBJ2-5, the V gene TRBV29-1; a weak D match, TRBD1 (5 bases). CDR3 in amino acids: CSVVETVETQYF. CDR3 in DNA: TGCAGCGTTGTAGAGACAGTCGAGACCCAGTACTTC.